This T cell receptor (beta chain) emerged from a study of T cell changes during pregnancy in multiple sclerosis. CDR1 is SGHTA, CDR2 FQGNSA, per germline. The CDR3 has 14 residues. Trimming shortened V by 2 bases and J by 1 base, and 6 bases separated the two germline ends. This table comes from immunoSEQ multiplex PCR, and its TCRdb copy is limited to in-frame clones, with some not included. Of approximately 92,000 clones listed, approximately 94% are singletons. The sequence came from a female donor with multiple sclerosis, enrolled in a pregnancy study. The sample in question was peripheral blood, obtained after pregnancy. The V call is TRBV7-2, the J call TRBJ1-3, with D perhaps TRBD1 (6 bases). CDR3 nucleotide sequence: TGTGCCAGCAGCTTACAGGGGTCTGGAAACACCATATATTTT. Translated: CASSLQGSGNTIYF.